A selection of T cell receptor beta chains follows, all from one sample in a study of early T cells in non-severe SARS-CoV-2 infection. TCRdb reanalysed the 5' RACE reads using MiXCR and keeps one entry per CDR3 protein. The profile covers 65,000 to 70,000 distinct CDR3 sequences, with less than 15% appearing a single time and around 1.7% taken by the ten largest. Sequenced material: whole blood. The receptors were gathered from an adult who was a healthcare worker with PCR-confirmed SARS-CoV-2 infection or an uninfected control (not recorded which). Both conserved end residues are part of each CDR3. The D gene is left open where the match is weak. Where a row states a size, it is once, few, many or the class of an expanded clone; other rows omit it.

-,TRBJ2-7,TRBV20-1,few,CSARDRGAGQAYEQYF,TGCAGTGCTAGAGATCGAGGGGCAGGCCAAGCCTACGAGCAGTACTTC
-,TRBJ1-4,TRBV19,many,CASSMSTAGKLFF,TGTGCCAGTAGTATGTCGACGGCGGGAAAACTGTTTTTT
-,TRBJ2-3,TRBV7-9,many,CASSLKGADTQYF,TGTGCCAGCAGCTTAAAAGGCGCAGATACGCAGTATTTT
TRBD1,TRBJ2-2,TRBV7-7,-,CASSPETGFPGELFF,TGTGCTAGCAGCCCAGAGACAGGGTTTCCCGGGGAGCTGTTTTTT
-,TRBJ2-7,TRBV12-3/TRBV12-4,-,CASRIGASYEQYF,TGTGCCAGTAGAATCGGGGCCTCCTACGAGCAGTACTTC
TRBD1,TRBJ1-2,TRBV2,many,CASSVSDRAHYGYTF,TGTGCCAGCAGTGTTTCGGACAGGGCCCACTATGGCTACACCTTC
TRBD2,TRBJ2-1,TRBV5-1,many,CASSPASGPYNEQFF,TGCGCCAGCAGCCCCGCTAGCGGCCCGTACAATGAGCAGTTCTTC
-,TRBJ2-2,TRBV5-6,many,CASRSGSGELFF,TGTGCCAGCAGATCCGGATCCGGGGAGCTGTTTTTT
-,TRBJ2-7,TRBV11-2,-,CASNTYPYGDVTYEQYF,TGTGCCAGCAACACCTACCCCTACGGGGACGTCACCTACGAGCAGTACTTC
TRBD1,TRBJ2-3,TRBV7-6,-,CASSLSRGPNGGQYF,TGTGCCAGCAGCTTATCCAGGGGGCCCAACGGGGGGCAGTATTTT
-,TRBJ2-5,TRBV2,few,CASRRGAGPGETQYF,TGTGCCAGCAGACGGGGGGCAGGCCCTGGGGAGACCCAGTACTTC
-,TRBJ2-4,TRBV11-2,-,CASSSPAGGFRVNIQYF,TGTGCCAGCAGCTCCCCAGCGGGCGGGTTTAGGGTGAACATTCAGTACTTC
-,TRBJ1-1,TRBV2,many,CASSEALWEMAFF,TGTGCCAGCAGTGAAGCGCTTTGGGAGATGGCTTTCTTT
-,TRBJ2-1,TRBV29-1,many,CSVGNPEGLSNEQFF,TGCAGCGTTGGAAATCCGGAGGGATTGAGCAATGAGCAGTTCTTC
TRBD2,TRBJ2-2,TRBV11-3,many,CASSHNRIAGGNTGELFF,TGTGCCAGCAGCCACAACAGGATAGCGGGGGGGAACACCGGGGAGCTGTTTTTT
-,TRBJ2-7,TRBV7-2,few,CASSLEGRGNDEQYF,TGTGCCAGCAGCTTAGAAGGCAGGGGCAACGACGAGCAGTACTTC
-,TRBJ2-7,TRBV10-1,-,CASSEGPEQYF,TGCGCCAGCAGTGAGGGTCCCGAGCAGTACTTC
TRBD1,TRBJ1-6,TRBV7-2,few,CASSVTGGGSPLHF,TGTGCCAGCAGCGTGACAGGGGGTGGATCACCCCTCCACTTT
-,TRBJ1-5,TRBV30,many,CAWSVDAQGQPQHF,TGTGCCTGGAGTGTTGATGCGCAGGGTCAGCCCCAGCATTTT
TRBD1,TRBJ1-5,TRBV19,many,CASRGTGEQPQHF,TGTGCCAGCAGAGGGACAGGGGAACAGCCCCAGCATTTT
-,TRBJ1-1,TRBV3-1,-,CASSPPGTSNTEAFF,TGTGCCAGCAGTCCTCCCGGGACTTCGAACACTGAAGCTTTCTTT
TRBD1,TRBJ2-7,TRBV7-9,few,CASSLGGPGQGPLSSYEQYF,TGTGCCAGCAGCTTAGGGGGACCGGGACAGGGACCGTTGAGCTCCTACGAGCAGTACTTC
TRBD1,TRBJ1-5,TRBV18,many,CASAGGKGNQPQHF,TGTGCCAGCGCAGGGGGTAAGGGCAATCAGCCCCAGCATTTT
-,TRBJ1-2,TRBV12-3/TRBV12-4,few,CASSRDSLSTF,TGTGCCAGCAGCCGGGACTCCCTTTCCACCTTC
-,TRBJ2-7,TRBV7-2,few,CASSPQGEQYF,TGTGCCAGCAGCCCCCAGGGAGAGCAGTACTTC
-,TRBJ1-3,TRBV28,-,CASSLRQGGNTIYF,TGTGCCAGCAGTTTAAGGCAGGGTGGAAACACCATATATTTT
-,TRBJ1-2,TRBV11-2,many,CASSPAARMGYGYTF,TGTGCCAGCAGCCCCGCCGCACGGATGGGCTATGGCTACACCTTC
-,TRBJ2-7,TRBV6-6,few,CASSYSADSPYEQYF,TGTGCCAGCAGTTACTCCGCAGATAGCCCCTACGAGCAGTACTTC
-,TRBJ1-2,TRBV3-1,many,CASSFDGSYGYTF,TGTGCCAGCAGCTTCGACGGATCCTATGGCTACACCTTC
-,TRBJ2-2,TRBV10-2,few,CASSDGGEDGTGELFF,TGCGCCAGCAGTGATGGAGGGGAAGATGGCACCGGGGAGCTGTTTTTT
TRBD2,TRBJ2-5,TRBV12-3/TRBV12-4,few,CASSLAFGTSGGAKIETQYF,TGTGCCAGCAGTTTAGCTTTCGGGACTAGCGGGGGGGCGAAGATTGAGACCCAGTACTTC
-,TRBJ1-2,TRBV27,few,CASSPTMDSTLYGYTF,TGTGCCAGCAGTCCGACGATGGACAGTACCCTCTATGGCTACACCTTC
TRBD2,TRBJ2-7,TRBV5-4,few,CASSSPGTSGGAFHEQYF,TGTGCCAGCAGCTCGCCCGGGACTAGCGGGGGGGCCTTCCACGAGCAGTACTTC
TRBD1,TRBJ2-3,TRBV7-9,many,CASSRGTGTTDTQYF,TGTGCCAGCAGCCGAGGGACAGGAACGACAGATACGCAGTATTTT
TRBD2,TRBJ2-1,TRBV11-2,many,CASSLGSGGAESEQFF,TGTGCCAGCAGCTTAGGCAGCGGGGGGGCCGAATCTGAGCAGTTCTTC
-,TRBJ2-5,TRBV14,many,CASSQNPTPLAQYF,TGTGCCAGCAGCCAAAATCCCACCCCCCTGGCCCAGTACTTC
-,TRBJ2-1,TRBV24-1,many,CATSHPGWNEQFF,TGTGCCACCAGCCACCCGGGGTGGAATGAGCAGTTCTTC
-,TRBJ2-1,TRBV5-6,many,CASSPYRNEQFF,TGTGCCAGCAGCCCATATCGGAATGAGCAGTTCTTC
-,TRBJ2-7,TRBV28,many,CASSPPGVRGEQYF,TGTGCCAGCAGTCCGCCAGGGGTTAGGGGCGAGCAGTACTTC
-,TRBJ2-3,TRBV29-1,many,CSVGLAGITDTQYF,TGCAGCGTTGGATTGGCGGGGATCACAGATACGCAGTATTTT
TRBD1,TRBJ2-2,TRBV7-8,many,CASSLGDGGQGGPTGELFF,TGTGCCAGCAGCTTAGGGGACGGTGGACAGGGTGGGCCGACCGGGGAGCTGTTTTTT
-,TRBJ2-1,TRBV14,-,CASSRQREQFF,TGTGCCAGCAGCCGCCAGCGGGAGCAGTTCTTC
-,TRBJ2-3,TRBV12-3/TRBV12-4,-,CASRIAGDTQYF,TGTGCCAGCAGAATTGCCGGTGATACGCAGTATTTT
-,TRBJ1-1,TRBV7-2,-,CASSPARGMNTEAFF,TGTGCCAGCAGCCCCGCTCGAGGGATGAACACTGAAGCTTTCTTT
TRBD1,TRBJ1-4,TRBV13,-,CASSFSKGQPNEKLFF,TGTGCCAGCAGCTTCTCCAAGGGACAGCCTAATGAAAAACTGTTTTTT
TRBD1,TRBJ2-7,TRBV5-4,-,CASTGGTGSSYEQYF,TGTGCCAGCACCGGAGGGACAGGGAGCTCCTACGAGCAGTACTTC
-,TRBJ2-7,TRBV5-1,-,CASSFGVAYEQYF,TGCGCCAGCAGCTTTGGGGTCGCCTACGAGCAGTACTTC
TRBD1,TRBJ1-1,TRBV5-6,-,CASSSPGQGRGEAFF,TGTGCCAGCAGCTCCCCGGGACAGGGGAGAGGTGAAGCTTTCTTT
-,TRBJ1-2,TRBV5-1,many,CASSSDGANYGYTF,TGCGCCAGCAGCTCGGACGGAGCTAACTATGGCTACACCTTC
-,TRBJ2-4,TRBV20-1,-,CSARGLMWGRIQYF,TGCAGTGCTAGAGGACTAATGTGGGGGAGGATTCAGTACTTC